One sample yielded the 10 T cell receptor beta chains listed below, sequenced in a study of blood T cell repertoires in COVID-19. Only in-frame clones appear in the TCRdb table, and some are missing; sequencing was by immunoSEQ multiplex PCR. The sample holds under 150,000 clones, approximately 81% seen once. Material: peripheral blood. The receptors were gathered from a middle-aged man with acute or convalescent COVID-19.

The rearrangement links TRBV2 to TRBJ2-1; D unresolved. Trimming cost V 6 bases and J 3 bases, with 3 bases left between them. This CDR3 region has 11 residues. Germline values: CDR1 SNHLY, CDR2 FYNNEI. CDR3 residues: CASRYYNEQFF. The DNA for the CDR3 is TGTGCCAGCAGATACTACAATGAGCAGTTCTTC.

This clone showed up many times. V is TRBV21-1 and J is TRBJ1-6. TRBV21-1 is marked as a pseudogene. The CDR3 has 18 residues. CDR3 DNA sequence: TGTGCCAGCAGCAAAGGAGATGGGATAGGAGGGAACTCTGCACCCCTCCACTTT. Protein product: CASSKGDGIGGNSAPLHF.

The J gene is TRBJ1-4, the V gene TRBV29-1; D ambiguous. V was cut by 3 bases and J by 0 bases, with 8 bases left in between. The CDR3 length is 14 residues. Germline CDR1 SQVTM, CDR2 ANQGSEA. The CDR3 is CSVERFTTNEKLFF. CDR3 coding DNA: TGCAGCGTTGAGAGATTTACAACTAATGAAAAACTGTTTTTT. Using reference TRBV29-1 and TRBJ1-4 for the parts outside the CDR3, the full variable domain is SAVISQKPSRDICQRGTSLTIQCQVDSQVTMMFWYRQQPGQSLTLIATANQGSEATYESGFVIDKFPISRPNLTFSTLTVSNMSPEDSSIYLCSVERFTTNEKLFFGSGTQLSVL.

V and J are TRBV6-2 or TRBV6-3 and TRBJ2-7; D uncertain. Between the trimmed V and J ends, which lost 4 bases and 3 bases, there was a span of 10 bases. This CDR3 region has 13 residues. CDR1 is MNHEY, CDR2 SVGEGT, per germline. This chain's CDR3 is CASSSSEIYEQYF. The CDR3 DNA reads as TGTGCCAGCAGTTCAAGCGAGATCTACGAGCAGTACTTC.

This clone occurred once. The chain's CDR3 is CASRLDRFGYNEQFF. CDR3 DNA: TGTGCCAGTAGACTGGACAGGTTCGGGTACAATGAGCAGTTCTTC. The chain is built from TRBV19 and TRBJ2-1; 7 bases are a match to TRBD1. With V trimmed by 6 bases and J by 4 bases, 9 bases remained unmatched. Germline V gene data show CDR1 as LNHDA and CDR2 as SQIVND (reference sequence). The CDR3 has 15 residues.

The chain has TRBV27 and TRBJ1-1; 9 bases are shared with TRBD1. The length of the CDR3 is 16 residues. Germline V gives CDR1 MNHEY, CDR2 SMNVEV (reference sequence). J was trimmed by 2 bases and V by 7 bases; bases with no gene match: 11. CDR3 DNA: TGTGCCAGCAAACCGGGACAGGGTAGATCAAACACTGAAGCTTTCTTT. It yields the protein CASKPGQGRSNTEAFF.

The chain couples TRBV7-3 to TRBJ2-3, with 8 bases aligning to TRBD2. The junction had 11 bases not matched to a gene; V was cut back by 5 bases and J by 7 bases. The CDR3 totals 15 residues. Germline assignment: CDR1 SGHTA and CDR2 FQGTGA. In nucleotides, the CDR3 is TGTGCCAGCAGCCCCCCCGGGGGGGGGCCGTATACGCAGTATTTT. Protein sequence: CASSPPGGGPYTQYF.

The V and J genes are TRBV7-2 and TRBJ2-7, with 9 bases identical to TRBD1. CDR3 length: 18 residues. Trimming cost V 5 bases and J 2 bases; bases outside gene matches: 16. CDR1 is SGHTA and CDR2 is FQGNSA in the germline V gene. This CDR3 is CASSLQVVLGQGAYEQYF. As DNA, the CDR3 is TGTGCCAGCAGCCTCCAGGTAGTTCTGGGACAGGGTGCCTACGAGCAGTACTTC.

The chain couples TRBV30 to TRBJ2-3; 9 nucleotides match TRBD1. The trim removed 4 bases at V and 4 bases at J, leaving 18 bases unmatched. Germline V lookup: CDR1 GTSNPN, CDR2 SVGIG (reference sequence). This CDR3 contains 18 residues. The CDR3 DNA reads as TGTGCCTGGACCCCCACAAGGCGGGACAGGGCCTTCCCAGATACGCAGTATTTT. Translating gives CAWTPTRRDRAFPDTQYF.

The rearrangement links TRBV10-3 to TRBJ2-5, with D maybe TRBD2 (6 bases). CDR1 is ENHRY and CDR2 is SYGVKD in the germline V gene. This CDR3 region has 12 residues. V lost 7 bases, J lost 4 bases, and 10 bases lay in between. The DNA of the CDR3 is TGTGCCATCAAGGCGGGGTCAGAGACCCAGTACTTC. Translated, it gives CAIKAGSETQYF.